This T cell receptor beta chain is drawn from a study of blood T cells in healthy people across ages. As concerns this clonotype: An end of the junction differs from the germline gene, which may be a read error.

Primers used in a second PCR of about 6 to 11 cycles were a sample-barcoded 5' primer and a J-beta primer mix. TCRdb re-analysed the 5' RACE reads in MiXCR, keeping a single row per CDR3 protein. Of about 1.6 million distinct CDR3 sequences detected, 34% appear once; the ten largest clones hold approximately 11%. In germline, CDR1 is MNHNS, CDR2 SASEGT. This CDR3 contains 17 residues. This chain links TRBV6-1 with TRBJ2-3; 11 bases are a match to TRBD2. The receptor was derived from a woman between 25 and 40 years old in good health. Sequencing was performed on blood. This chain's CDR3 is CASSRGRLAGSTDTQYF. CDR3 bases: TGTGCCAGCAGTCGGGGGCGACTAGCGGGGAGCACGGATACGCAGTATTTT.